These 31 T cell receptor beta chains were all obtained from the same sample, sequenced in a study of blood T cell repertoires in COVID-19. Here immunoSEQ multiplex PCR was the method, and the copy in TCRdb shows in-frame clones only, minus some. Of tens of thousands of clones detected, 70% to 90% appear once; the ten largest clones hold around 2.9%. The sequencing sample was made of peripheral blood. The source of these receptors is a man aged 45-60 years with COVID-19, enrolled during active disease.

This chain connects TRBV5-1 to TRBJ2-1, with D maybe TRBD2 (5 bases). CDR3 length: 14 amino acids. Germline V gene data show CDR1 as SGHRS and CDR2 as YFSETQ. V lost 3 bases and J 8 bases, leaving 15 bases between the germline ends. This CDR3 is CASSSGGLAYEQFF. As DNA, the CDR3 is TGCGCCAGCAGCTCCGGCGGGCTAGCCTATGAGCAGTTCTTC.

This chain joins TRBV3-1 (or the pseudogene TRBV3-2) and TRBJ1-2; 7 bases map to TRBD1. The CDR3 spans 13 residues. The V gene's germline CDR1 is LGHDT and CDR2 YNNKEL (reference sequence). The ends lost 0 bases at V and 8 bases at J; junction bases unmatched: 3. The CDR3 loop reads CASSQDEGGGYTF. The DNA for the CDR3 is TGTGCCAGCAGCCAAGACGAAGGGGGCGGCTACACCTTC.

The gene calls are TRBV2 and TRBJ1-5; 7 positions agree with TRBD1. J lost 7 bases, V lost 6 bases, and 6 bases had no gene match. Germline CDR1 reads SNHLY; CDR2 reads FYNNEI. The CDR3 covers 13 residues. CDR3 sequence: CASSTGVLQPQHF. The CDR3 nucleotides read TGTGCCAGCAGCACAGGGGTTCTGCAGCCCCAGCATTTT.

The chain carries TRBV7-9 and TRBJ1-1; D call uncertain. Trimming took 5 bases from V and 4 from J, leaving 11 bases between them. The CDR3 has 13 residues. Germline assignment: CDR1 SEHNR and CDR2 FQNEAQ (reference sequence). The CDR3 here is CASSLLGSTEAFF. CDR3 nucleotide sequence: TGTGCCAGCAGCCTGTTAGGGAGCACTGAAGCTTTCTTT.

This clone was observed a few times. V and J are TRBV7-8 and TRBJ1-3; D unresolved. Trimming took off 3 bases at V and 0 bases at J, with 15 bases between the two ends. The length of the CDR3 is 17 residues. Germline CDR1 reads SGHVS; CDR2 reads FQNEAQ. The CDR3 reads CASSLSMLGSSGNTIYF. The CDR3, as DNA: TGTGCCAGCAGCTTGTCCATGCTTGGCAGCTCTGGAAACACCATATATTTT.

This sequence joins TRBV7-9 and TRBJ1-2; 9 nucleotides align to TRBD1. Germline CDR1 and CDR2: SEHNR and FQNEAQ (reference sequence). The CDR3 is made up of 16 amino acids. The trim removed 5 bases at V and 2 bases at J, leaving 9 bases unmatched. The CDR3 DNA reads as TGTGCCAGCAGCCCCCGGGACAGGGACAACAACTATGGCTACACCTTC. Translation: CASSPRDRDNNYGYTF.

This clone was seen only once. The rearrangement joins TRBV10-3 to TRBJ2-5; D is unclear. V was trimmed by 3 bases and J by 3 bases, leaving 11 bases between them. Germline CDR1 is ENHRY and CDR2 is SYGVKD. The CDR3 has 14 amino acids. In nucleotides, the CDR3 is TGTGCCATCAGTGATGTACTGGTCAAAGAGACCCAGTACTTC. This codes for CAISDVLVKETQYF.

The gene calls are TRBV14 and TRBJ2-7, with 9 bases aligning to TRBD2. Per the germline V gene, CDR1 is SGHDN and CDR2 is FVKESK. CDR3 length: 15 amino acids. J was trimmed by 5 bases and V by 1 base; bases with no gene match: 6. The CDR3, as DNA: TGTGCCAGCAGCCAAGGTTTACTAGCGGGTAACGAGCAGTACTTC. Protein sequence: CASSQGLLAGNEQYF.

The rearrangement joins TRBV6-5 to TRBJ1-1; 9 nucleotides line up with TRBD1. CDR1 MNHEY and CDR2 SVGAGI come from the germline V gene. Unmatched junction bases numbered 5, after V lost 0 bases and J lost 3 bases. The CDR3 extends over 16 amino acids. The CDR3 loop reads CASSYSGWTGDTEAFF. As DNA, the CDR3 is TGTGCCAGCAGTTACTCGGGATGGACAGGGGACACTGAAGCTTTCTTT.

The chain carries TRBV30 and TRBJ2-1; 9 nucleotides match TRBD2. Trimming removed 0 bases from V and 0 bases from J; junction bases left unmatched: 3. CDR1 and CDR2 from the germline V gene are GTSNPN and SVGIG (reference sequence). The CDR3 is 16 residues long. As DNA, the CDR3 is TGTGCCTGGAGTGTCCTAGCGGGGTCCTCCTACAATGAGCAGTTCTTC. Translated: CAWSVLAGSSYNEQFF. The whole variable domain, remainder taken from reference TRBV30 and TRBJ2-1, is SQTIHQWPATLVQPVGSPLSLECTVEGTSNPNLYWYRQAAGRGLQLLFYSVGIGQISSEVPQNLSASRPQDRQFILSSKKLLLSDSGFYLCAWSVLAGSSYNEQFFGPGTRLTVL.

The CDR3 region is CAWSATGVYGYTF. DNA of the CDR3: TGTGCCTGGAGTGCGACAGGGGTCTATGGCTACACCTTC. The chain joins TRBV30 to TRBJ1-2; the match to TRBD1 covers 8 bases. The germline V gene encodes CDR1 GTSNPN and CDR2 SVGIG (reference sequence). The CDR3 is 13 residues long. After removal of 1 base from V and 4 bases from J, the junction contained 2 bases not matched to a gene. Full variable domain (remainder filled in from reference TRBV30 and TRBJ1-2): SQTIHQWPATLVQPVGSPLSLECTVEGTSNPNLYWYRQAAGRGLQLLFYSVGIGQISSEVPQNLSASRPQDRQFILSSKKLLLSDSGFYLCAWSATGVYGYTFGSGTRLTVV.

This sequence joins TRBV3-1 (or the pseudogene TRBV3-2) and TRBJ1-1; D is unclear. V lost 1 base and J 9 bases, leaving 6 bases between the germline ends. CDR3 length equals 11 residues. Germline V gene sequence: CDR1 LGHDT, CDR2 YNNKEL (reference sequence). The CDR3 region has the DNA TGTGCCAGCAGCCAAGGCCAGAAAGCTTTCTTT. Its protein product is CASSQGQKAFF.

The CDR3 is CASSAPPGRGNSPLHF. CDR3 coding DNA: TGTGCCAGCAGTGCCCCTCCCGGAAGGGGTAATTCACCCCTCCACTTT. The V call is TRBV25-1, the J call TRBJ1-6; D possibly corresponds to TRBD1 (5 bases). This CDR3 is built from 16 residues. Germline assignment: CDR1 MGHDK and CDR2 SYGVNS. The V end lost 4 bases, the J end lost 6 bases, and 16 bases lay between the germline ends.

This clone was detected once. Here the CDR3 reads CASAAGADTQYF. The CDR3 DNA sequence: TGTGCCAGCGCGGCGGGGGCAGATACGCAGTATTTT. V gene TRBV6-5 combines with J gene TRBJ2-3, with 7 bases lining up with TRBD2. Trimming at V came to 8 bases and at J to 4 bases, leaving 3 bases not matched to a gene. There are 12 residues in the CDR3. The germline gives CDR1 MNHEY, CDR2 SVGAGI.

This CDR3 reads CASSPDRNEKLFF. The CDR3 nucleotides read TGTGCCAGCAGCCCCGACAGGAATGAAAAACTGTTTTTT. The chain employs TRBV11-2 and TRBJ1-4; D is perhaps TRBD1 (6 bases). The CDR3 contains 13 residues. Trimming pared 5 bases from V and 5 bases from J, leaving 9 bases between. The germline V gene has CDR1 SGHAT and CDR2 FQNNGV.

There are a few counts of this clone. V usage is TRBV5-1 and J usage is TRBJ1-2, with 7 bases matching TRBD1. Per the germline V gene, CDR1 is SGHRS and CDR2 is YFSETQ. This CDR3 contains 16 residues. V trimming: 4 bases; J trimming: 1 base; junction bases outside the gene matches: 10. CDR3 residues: CASSPSQGIYNYGYTF. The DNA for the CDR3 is TGCGCCAGCAGCCCGTCACAGGGGATTTATAACTATGGCTACACCTTC.

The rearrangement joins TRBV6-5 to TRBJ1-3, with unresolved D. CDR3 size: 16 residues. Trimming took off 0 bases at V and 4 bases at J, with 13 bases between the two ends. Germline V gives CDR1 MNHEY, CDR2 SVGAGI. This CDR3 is CASSYSSELRGNTIYF. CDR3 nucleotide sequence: TGTGCCAGCAGTTACTCTTCCGAGCTAAGAGGAAACACCATATATTTT.

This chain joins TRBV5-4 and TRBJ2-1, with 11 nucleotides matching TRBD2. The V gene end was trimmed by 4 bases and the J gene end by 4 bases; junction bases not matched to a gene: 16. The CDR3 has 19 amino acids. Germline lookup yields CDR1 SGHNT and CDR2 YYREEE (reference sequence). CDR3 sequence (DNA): TGTGCCAGCAGCCTCTTGCTAGCGGGGGGCGTGACCGCTTACAATGAGCAGTTCTTC. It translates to CASSLLLAGGVTAYNEQFF. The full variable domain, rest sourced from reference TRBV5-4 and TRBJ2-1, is ETGVTQSPTHLIKTRGQQVTLRCSSQSGHNTVSWYQQALGQGPQFIFQYYREEENGRGNFPPRFSGLQFPNYSSELNVNALELDDSALYLCASSLLLAGGVTAYNEQFFGPGTRLTVL.

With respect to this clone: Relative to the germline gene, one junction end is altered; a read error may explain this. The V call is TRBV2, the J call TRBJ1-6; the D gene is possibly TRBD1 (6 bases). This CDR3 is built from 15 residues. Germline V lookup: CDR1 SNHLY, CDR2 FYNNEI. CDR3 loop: CVSKREGGYNSPLHF. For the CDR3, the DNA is TGTGTCAGCAAAAGGGAGGGGGGATATAATTCACCCCTCCACTTT.

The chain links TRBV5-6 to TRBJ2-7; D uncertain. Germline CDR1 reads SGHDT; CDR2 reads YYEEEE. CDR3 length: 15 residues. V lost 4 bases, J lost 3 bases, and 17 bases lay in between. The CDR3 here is CASSRSLSGHYEQYF. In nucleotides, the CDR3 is TGTGCCAGCAGCCGCAGTCTCTCTGGGCACTACGAGCAGTACTTC.

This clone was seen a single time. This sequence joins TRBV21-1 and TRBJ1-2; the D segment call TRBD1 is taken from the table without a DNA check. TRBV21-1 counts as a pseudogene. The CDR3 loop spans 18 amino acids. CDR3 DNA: TGTGCCAGCAGCACACTAGGGACAAAACTAGGCCGCAACTATGGCTACACCTTC. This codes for CASSTLGTKLGRNYGYTF.

CDR3 nucleotide sequence: TGTGCCAGCAGTTACGGGGTCTACTCTGGCTACACCTTC. It codes for CASSYGVYSGYTF. The J gene is TRBJ1-2, the V gene TRBV12-3 or TRBV12-4; D gene uncertain. This CDR3 contains 13 residues. The V end lost 4 bases, the J end lost 7 bases, and 13 bases lay between the germline ends.

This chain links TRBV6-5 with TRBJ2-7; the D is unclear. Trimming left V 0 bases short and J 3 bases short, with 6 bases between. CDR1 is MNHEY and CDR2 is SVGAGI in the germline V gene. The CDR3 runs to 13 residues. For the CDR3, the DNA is TGTGCCAGCAGTTACTCCACAAGCTACGAGCAGTACTTC. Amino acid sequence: CASSYSTSYEQYF.

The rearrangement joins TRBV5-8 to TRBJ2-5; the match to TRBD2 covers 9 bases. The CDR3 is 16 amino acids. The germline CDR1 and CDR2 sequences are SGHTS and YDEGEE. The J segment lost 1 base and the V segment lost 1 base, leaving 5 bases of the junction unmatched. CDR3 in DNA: TGTGCCAGCAGCTTGTTCCTAGCGGGGTTCCAAGAGACCCAGTACTTC. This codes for CASSLFLAGFQETQYF.

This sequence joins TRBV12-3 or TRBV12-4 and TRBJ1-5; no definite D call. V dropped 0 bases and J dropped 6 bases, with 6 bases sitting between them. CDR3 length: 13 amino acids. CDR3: CASSLALGQPQHF. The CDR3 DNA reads TGTGCCAGCAGTTTAGCCCTCGGTCAGCCCCAGCATTTT.

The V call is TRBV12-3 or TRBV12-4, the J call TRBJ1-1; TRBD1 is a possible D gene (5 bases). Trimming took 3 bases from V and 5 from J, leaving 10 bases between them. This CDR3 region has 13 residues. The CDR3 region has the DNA TGTGCCAGCAGTTTCCAGGGTCGGACTGAAGCTTTCTTT. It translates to CASSFQGRTEAFF.

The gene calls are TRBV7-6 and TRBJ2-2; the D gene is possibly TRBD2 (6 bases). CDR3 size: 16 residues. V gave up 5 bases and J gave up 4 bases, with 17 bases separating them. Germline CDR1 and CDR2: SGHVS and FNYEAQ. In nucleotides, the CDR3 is TGTGCCAGCAGCATCGGGACTGGGTACGGCACCGGGGAGCTGTTTTTT. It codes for CASSIGTGYGTGELFF.

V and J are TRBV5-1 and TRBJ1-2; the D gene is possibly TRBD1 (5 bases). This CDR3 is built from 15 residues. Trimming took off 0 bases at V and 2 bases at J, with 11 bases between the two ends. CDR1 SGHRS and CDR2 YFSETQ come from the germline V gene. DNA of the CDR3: TGCGCCAGCAGCTTGGTTCAGGGAGGGAACTATGGCTACACCTTC. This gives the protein CASSLVQGGNYGYTF.

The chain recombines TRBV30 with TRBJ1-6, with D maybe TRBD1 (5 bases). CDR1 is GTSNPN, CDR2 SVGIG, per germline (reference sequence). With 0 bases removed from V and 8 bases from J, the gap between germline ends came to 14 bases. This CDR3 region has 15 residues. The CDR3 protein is CAWSVEGLLYSPLHF. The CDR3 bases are TGTGCCTGGAGTGTGGAGGGGCTGCTCTATTCACCCCTCCACTTT.

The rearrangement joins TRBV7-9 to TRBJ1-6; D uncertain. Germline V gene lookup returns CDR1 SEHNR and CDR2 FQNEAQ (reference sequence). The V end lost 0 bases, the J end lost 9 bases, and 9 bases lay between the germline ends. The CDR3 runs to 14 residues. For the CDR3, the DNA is TGTGCCAGCAGCTTAGCTCCTGGGCGTTCACCCCTCCACTTT. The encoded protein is CASSLAPGRSPLHF.

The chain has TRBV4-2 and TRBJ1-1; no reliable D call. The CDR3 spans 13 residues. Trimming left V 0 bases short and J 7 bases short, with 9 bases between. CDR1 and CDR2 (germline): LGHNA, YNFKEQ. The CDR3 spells CASSQDEGFEAFF. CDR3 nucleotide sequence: TGTGCCAGCAGCCAAGATGAGGGATTTGAAGCTTTCTTT.